This T cell receptor beta chain was obtained from a study of shared clonotypes between healthy human individuals. The study, taken as a whole, reports: Among the subsets, naive ones generally showed larger estimated richness than memory ones.

This table comes from immunoSEQ multiplex PCR, and its TCRdb copy is limited to in-frame clones, with some not included. The data hold some 2.4 million clones, with 80% to 95% observed a single time. The CDR3 consists of 15 residues. V lost 6 bases and J 5 bases, leaving 18 bases between the germline ends. Germline V gene data show CDR1 as MNHEY and CDR2 as SMNVEV (reference sequence). Remarks on this clone: Its antigen is currently unknown.

The sample was naive CD4+ T cells from PBMCs. The subset: CD45RA+ positively selected. The clonotype comes from a man aged 18 to 30 in good health. Some clones in this sample may be carry-over from other donors' samples. The V call is TRBV27, the J call TRBJ2-3; D uncertain. CDR3 loop: CASRSGRLVRDTQYF. CDR3 bases: TGTGCCAGCAGGTCAGGCAGGCTAGTACGAGATACGCAGTATTTT.